The 14 T cell receptor beta chains below all came from one sample that was sequenced in a study of PD-1 blockade in classical Hodgkin lymphoma. Assay: immunoSEQ multiplex PCR; the TCRdb copy retains only in-frame clones and omits some. Here the sample spans some 3,000 clones, approximately 74% being singletons. Every patient had relapsed following autologous stem cell transplantation, and cohorts differed in brentuximab vedotin exposure. The authors enriched CD8+ T cells from thawed PBMCs via magnetic negative selection. The sample was CD8+ T cells from blood, taken at baseline. The origin of the receptors is a human donor with classical Hodgkin lymphoma.

The rearrangement joins TRBV6-4 to TRBJ2-3, with 8 bases that match TRBD2. Per the germline V gene, CDR1 is MRHNA and CDR2 is SNTAGT. This CDR3 is 16 amino acids long. J gave up 2 bases and V 3 bases, and 7 bases lay outside the gene matches. The chain's CDR3 is CASSEFAGGLTDTQYF. DNA for the CDR3: TGTGCCAGCAGTGAGTTTGCGGGGGGACTCACAGATACGCAGTATTTT.

This CDR3 is CASSLGQGAWGYTF. For the CDR3, the DNA is TGTGCCAGCAGCTTGGGACAGGGGGCTTGGGGCTACACCTTC. V is TRBV5-6 and J is TRBJ1-2, with 10 bases matching TRBD1. The germline gives CDR1 SGHDT, CDR2 YYEEEE. The CDR3 spans 14 residues. With 0 bases clipped from V and 8 bases from J, the junction kept 4 bases outside the gene matches.

The CDR3 spells CASSQEVKTVSSYEQYF. The CDR3 region has the DNA TGCGCCAGCAGCCAAGAGGTAAAGACGGTGAGCTCCTACGAGCAGTACTTC. The chain couples TRBV4-3 to TRBJ2-7; D is undetermined. V was clipped by 0 bases and J by 0 bases, with 15 bases between them. CDR1 and CDR2 from the germline V gene are LGHNA and YSLEER. CDR3 length equals 17 residues.

The CDR3 nucleotides read TGTGCCAGCAGTTCGGGACTAGCAACCGGGGAGCTGTTTTTT. It translates to CASSSGLATGELFF. The chain links TRBV6-5 to TRBJ2-2, with 9 bases fitting TRBD2. Germline-derived CDR1 and CDR2 are MNHEY and SVGAGI. The trim removed 4 bases at V and 5 bases at J, leaving 2 bases unmatched. The CDR3 has 14 residues.

This clone is a singleton in its sample. In DNA form, the CDR3 reads TGTGCCAGCAGCTCTGGTCGATGGACAGAACTTAGCAATCAGCCCCAGCATTTT. This codes for CASSSGRWTELSNQPQHF. V and J are TRBV11-2 and TRBJ1-5; D is possibly TRBD1 (6 bases). Trimming cost V 4 bases and J 0 bases, with 19 bases left between them. Per germline, CDR1 SGHAT and CDR2 FQNNGV. The CDR3 is made up of 18 amino acids.

The chain employs TRBV28 and TRBJ2-7; D could derive from TRBD1 or TRBD2 (5 bases each). The CDR3 sequence is 14 residues long. Germline V gives CDR1 MDHEN, CDR2 SYDVKM. V lost 4 bases and J lost 5, with 15 bases in between. CDR3 protein: CASSYGGVTDEQYF. CDR3 nucleotides: TGTGCCAGCAGTTATGGGGGAGTCACCGACGAGCAGTACTTC.

The chain is built from TRBV18 and TRBJ1-4; D gene uncertain. The V end lost 2 bases, the J end lost 8 bases, and 15 bases lay between the germline ends. The CDR3 sequence is 15 residues long. The V gene's germline CDR1 is KGHSH and CDR2 LQKENI. This CDR3 reads CASSPMKVPDEKLFF. The DNA of the CDR3 is TGTGCCAGCTCACCAATGAAGGTGCCGGACGAAAAACTGTTTTTT.

This CDR3 reads CASGFGTGVGDTQYF. The DNA of the CDR3 is TGTGCTAGTGGTTTCGGGACAGGGGTTGGAGATACGCAGTATTTT. The rearrangement links TRBV12-5 to TRBJ2-3; the match to TRBD1 covers 10 bases. Losses at the gene ends were 3 bases for V and 5 bases for J; bases not matched to a gene: 5. Germline V lookup: CDR1 LGHNT, CDR2 FRNRAP. The CDR3 is 15 amino acids.

The rearrangement links TRBV7-9 to TRBJ1-1; D uncertain. Germline lookup yields CDR1 SEHNR and CDR2 FQNEAQ (reference sequence). This CDR3 spans 14 amino acids. V was trimmed by 11 bases and J by 2 bases, leaving 18 bases between them. The CDR3 DNA is TGTGCCCGCCCGACCCGGGAGAAAAACACTGAAGCTTTCTTT. Translated, it gives CARPTREKNTEAFF.

This clone turned up a few times. J is TRBJ2-1 and V is TRBV5-4, with no clear D. Trimming removed 4 bases at V and 5 bases at J, with 7 bases between. This CDR3 contains 12 residues. CDR1 is SGHNT, CDR2 YYREEE, per germline (reference sequence). This CDR3 is CASSGWDNEQFF. Written as DNA, the CDR3 is TGTGCCAGCAGCGGGTGGGACAATGAGCAGTTCTTC. Looking up the rest from reference TRBV5-4 and TRBJ2-1 gives the full variable domain: ETGVTQSPTHLIKTRGQQVTLRCSSQSGHNTVSWYQQALGQGPQFIFQYYREEENGRGNFPPRFSGLQFPNYSSELNVNALELDDSALYLCASSGWDNEQFFGPGTRLTVL.

V usage is TRBV4-1 and J usage is TRBJ2-7; D unclear. Trimming cost V 1 base and J 7 bases, with 11 bases left between them. There are 13 residues in the CDR3. Germline V gene sequence: CDR1 MGHRA, CDR2 YSYEKL. The chain's CDR3 is CASSQGPSWEQYF. The DNA for the CDR3 is TGCGCCAGCAGCCAAGGACCTTCCTGGGAGCAGTACTTC.

This chain connects TRBV6-6 to TRBJ2-7; 8 positions agree with TRBD2. With V trimmed by 4 bases and J by 4 bases, 9 bases remained unmatched. CDR3 length: 15 amino acids. In germline, CDR1 is MNHNY, CDR2 SVGAGI (reference sequence). The CDR3 nucleotides are TGTGCCAGCAGTTTGACGGGGGGGGGCCAATACGAGCAGTACTTC. Protein: CASSLTGGGQYEQYF.

The chain combines TRBV6-6 with TRBJ2-1; TRBD2 matches 12 bases. The CDR3 extends over 15 amino acids. After removal of 2 bases from V and 7 bases from J, the junction contained 3 bases not matched to a gene. Germline CDR1 reads MNHNY; CDR2 reads SVGAGI (reference sequence). The CDR3 sequence is CASSYGLAGLNEQFF. CDR3 nucleotide sequence: TGTGCCAGCAGTTACGGACTAGCGGGACTAAATGAGCAGTTCTTC.

J is TRBJ1-5 and V is TRBV4-2; 7 nucleotides match TRBD1. CDR3 length: 15 amino acids. Germline values: CDR1 LGHNA, CDR2 YNFKEQ. V lost 4 bases, J lost 4 bases, and 7 bases stayed unmatched. The CDR3 is CASSPPGQSNQPQHF. CDR3 in DNA: TGTGCCAGCAGCCCCCCGGGACAGTCTAATCAGCCCCAGCATTTT.